The present TCR beta chain was sequenced within a study of CD8+CD57+ T cells in acquired aplastic anemia. Study information: The DNA of sorted CD4+ and CD8+ cells averaged about 3 ug.

A word on this clonotype: Its antigen is currently unknown.

Study-level results: Patients and controls shared 25 to 30 CD8+ CDR3 sequences.

Germline values: CDR1 MGHDK, CDR2 SYGVNS. The CDR3 spans 14 residues. Between the trimmed V and J ends, which lost 3 bases and 8 bases, there was a span of 14 bases. The authors sequenced patients whose flow cytometry had shown CD8+CD57+ cell expansion. The diagnosis in all patients was severe acquired aplastic anemia. Patients had received no therapy at the time of blood sampling. CDR3 and TCR beta VDJ profiling relied on genomic DNA as the template. Via MiXCR, TCRdb re-called the reads, giving one row per CDR3 protein. The sample has 150,000 to 200,000 distinct CDR3 sequences; nearly 50% are singletons.

The sequence came from a human donor with aplastic anemia. The genes are TRBV25-1 and TRBJ2-1; D might be TRBD1 (6 bases). Sequencing was done on a sample of sorted CD4+, CD8+, or CD8+CD57+ T cells (not recorded which) from PBMCs. The chain's CDR3 is CASSDDRSVDEQFF. The CDR3 coding sequence is TGTGCCAGCAGTGATGACAGGTCCGTGGATGAGCAGTTCTTC.